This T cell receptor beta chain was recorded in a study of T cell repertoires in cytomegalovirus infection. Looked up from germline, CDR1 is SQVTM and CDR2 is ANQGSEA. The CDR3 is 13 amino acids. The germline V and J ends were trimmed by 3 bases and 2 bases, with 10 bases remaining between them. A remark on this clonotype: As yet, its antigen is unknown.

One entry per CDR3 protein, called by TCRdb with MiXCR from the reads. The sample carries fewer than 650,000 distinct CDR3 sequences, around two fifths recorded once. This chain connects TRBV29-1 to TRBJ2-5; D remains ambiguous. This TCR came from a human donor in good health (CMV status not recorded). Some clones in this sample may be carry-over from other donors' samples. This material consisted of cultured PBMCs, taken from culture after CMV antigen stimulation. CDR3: CSVDGGPQETQYF. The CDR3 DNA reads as TGCAGCGTTGATGGTGGGCCTCAAGAGACCCAGTACTTC.